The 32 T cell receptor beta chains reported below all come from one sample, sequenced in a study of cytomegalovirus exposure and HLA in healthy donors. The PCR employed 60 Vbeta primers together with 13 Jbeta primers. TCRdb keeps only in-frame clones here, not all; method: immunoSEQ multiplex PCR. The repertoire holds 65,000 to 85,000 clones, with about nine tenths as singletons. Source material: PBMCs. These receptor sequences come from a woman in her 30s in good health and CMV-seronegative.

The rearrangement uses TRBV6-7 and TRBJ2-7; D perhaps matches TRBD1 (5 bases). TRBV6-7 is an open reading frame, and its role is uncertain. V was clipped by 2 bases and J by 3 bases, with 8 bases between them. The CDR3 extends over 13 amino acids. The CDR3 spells CASSYPGNYEQYF. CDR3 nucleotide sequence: TGTGCCAGCAGTTACCCAGGGAACTACGAGCAGTACTTC.

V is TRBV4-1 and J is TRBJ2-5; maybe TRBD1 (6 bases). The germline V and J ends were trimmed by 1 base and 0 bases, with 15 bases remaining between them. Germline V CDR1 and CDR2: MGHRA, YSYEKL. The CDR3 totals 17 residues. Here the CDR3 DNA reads TGCGCCAGCAGCCAAGGGGCCGGCGGACAGTACCAAGAGACCCAGTACTTC. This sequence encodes CASSQGAGGQYQETQYF.

This CDR3 is CASSPRPGQGYGEQYF. CDR3 sequence (DNA): TGTGCCAGCAGCCCCAGACCGGGACAGGGATACGGCGAGCAGTACTTC. This chain links TRBV21-1 with TRBJ2-7; the table's D gene call, TRBD1, was not cross checked with the DNA. TRBV21-1 is given as a pseudogene. The CDR3 is 16 residues long.

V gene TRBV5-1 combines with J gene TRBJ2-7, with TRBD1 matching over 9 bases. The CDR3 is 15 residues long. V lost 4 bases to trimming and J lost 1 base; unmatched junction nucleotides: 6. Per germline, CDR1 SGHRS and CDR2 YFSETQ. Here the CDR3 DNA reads TGCGCCAGCAGCAACCGGGACAGGGTGTCCTACGAGCAGTACTTC. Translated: CASSNRDRVSYEQYF.

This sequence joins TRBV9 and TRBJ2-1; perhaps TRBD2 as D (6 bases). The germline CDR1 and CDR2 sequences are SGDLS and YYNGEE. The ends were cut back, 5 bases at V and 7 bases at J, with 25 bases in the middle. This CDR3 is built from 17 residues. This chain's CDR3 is CASSGSGPKRRGNEQFF. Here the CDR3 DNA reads TGTGCCAGCAGTGGTTCCGGGCCGAAAAGGAGGGGTAATGAGCAGTTCTTC.

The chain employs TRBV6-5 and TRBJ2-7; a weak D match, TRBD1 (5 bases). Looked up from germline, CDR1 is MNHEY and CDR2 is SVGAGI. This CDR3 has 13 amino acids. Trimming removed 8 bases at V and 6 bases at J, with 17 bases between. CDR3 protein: CASSNPGKGEQYF. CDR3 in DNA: TGTGCCAGCTCAAACCCAGGGAAGGGCGAGCAGTACTTC.

As DNA, the CDR3 is TGTGCCAGCAGTTTAGAGTACGAGCAGTACTTC. Its translation is CASSLEYEQYF. This chain joins TRBV28 and TRBJ2-7; D not resolved. Trimming took 2 bases from V and 4 from J, leaving 3 bases between them. The germline gives CDR1 MDHEN, CDR2 SYDVKM. The CDR3 is made up of 11 amino acids.

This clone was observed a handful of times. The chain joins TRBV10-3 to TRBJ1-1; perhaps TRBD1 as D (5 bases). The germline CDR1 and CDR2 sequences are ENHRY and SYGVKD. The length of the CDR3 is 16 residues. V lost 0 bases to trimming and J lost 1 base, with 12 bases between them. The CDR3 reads CAISESGGVGNTEAFF. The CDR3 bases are TGTGCCATCAGTGAGTCTGGGGGGGTGGGGAACACTGAAGCTTTCTTT.

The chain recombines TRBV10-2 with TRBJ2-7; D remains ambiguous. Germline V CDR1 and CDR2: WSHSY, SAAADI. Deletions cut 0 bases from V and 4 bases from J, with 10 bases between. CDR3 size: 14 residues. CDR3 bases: TGCGCCAGCAGTGAGTCCGCGACATCATACGAGCAGTACTTC. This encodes CASSESATSYEQYF.

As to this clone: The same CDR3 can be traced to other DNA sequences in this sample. The CDR3 loop is CASNPGTSGSLPFF. In DNA form, the CDR3 reads TGTGCCAGCAACCCCGGGACTAGCGGGAGTTTGCCATTCTTC. V is TRBV28 and J is TRBJ2-1, with 14 nucleotides matching TRBD2. The V and J ends lost 7 bases and 16 bases, in that order; junction bases with no gene match: 12. CDR1 and CDR2 from the germline V gene are MDHEN and SYDVKM. CDR3 length: 14 residues.

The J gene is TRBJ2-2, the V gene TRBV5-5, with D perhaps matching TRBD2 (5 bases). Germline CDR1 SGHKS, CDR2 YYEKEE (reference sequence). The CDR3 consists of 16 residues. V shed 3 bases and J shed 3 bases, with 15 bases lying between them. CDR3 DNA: TGTGCCAGCAGCTCAATATGGGGAGCGGACACCGGGGAGCTGTTTTTT. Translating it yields CASSSIWGADTGELFF.

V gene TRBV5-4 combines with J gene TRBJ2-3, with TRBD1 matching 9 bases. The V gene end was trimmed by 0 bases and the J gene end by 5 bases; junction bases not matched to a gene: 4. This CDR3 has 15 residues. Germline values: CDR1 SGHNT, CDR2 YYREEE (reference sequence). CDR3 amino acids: CASSLGQGEVDTQYF. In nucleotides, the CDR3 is TGTGCCAGCAGCTTGGGACAGGGGGAGGTAGATACGCAGTATTTT. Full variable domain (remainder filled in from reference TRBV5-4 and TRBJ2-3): ETGVTQSPTHLIKTRGQQVTLRCSSQSGHNTVSWYQQALGQGPQFIFQYYREEENGRGNFPPRFSGLQFPNYSSELNVNALELDDSALYLCASSLGQGEVDTQYFGPGTRLTVL.

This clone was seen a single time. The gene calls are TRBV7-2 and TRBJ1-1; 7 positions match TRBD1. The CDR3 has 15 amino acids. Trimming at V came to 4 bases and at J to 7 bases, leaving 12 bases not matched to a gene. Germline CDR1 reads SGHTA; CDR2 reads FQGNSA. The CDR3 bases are TGTGCCAGCAGCTCCCCCCCGACAGGGCGGGATGAAGCTTTCTTT. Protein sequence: CASSSPPTGRDEAFF.

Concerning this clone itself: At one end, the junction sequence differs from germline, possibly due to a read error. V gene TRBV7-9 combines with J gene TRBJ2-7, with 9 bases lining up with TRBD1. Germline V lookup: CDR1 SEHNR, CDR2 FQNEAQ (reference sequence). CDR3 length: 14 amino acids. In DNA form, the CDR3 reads TGTTCCAGCAGCTCTAGACAGGGGGGTAACGAGCAGTACTTC. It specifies CSSSSRQGGNEQYF.

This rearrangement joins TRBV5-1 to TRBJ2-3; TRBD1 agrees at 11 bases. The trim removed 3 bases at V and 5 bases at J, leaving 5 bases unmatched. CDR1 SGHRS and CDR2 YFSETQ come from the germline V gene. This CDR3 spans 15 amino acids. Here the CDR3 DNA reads TGCGCCAGCAGCTCGGGACAGGGGGTAAGAGATACGCAGTATTTT. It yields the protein CASSSGQGVRDTQYF.

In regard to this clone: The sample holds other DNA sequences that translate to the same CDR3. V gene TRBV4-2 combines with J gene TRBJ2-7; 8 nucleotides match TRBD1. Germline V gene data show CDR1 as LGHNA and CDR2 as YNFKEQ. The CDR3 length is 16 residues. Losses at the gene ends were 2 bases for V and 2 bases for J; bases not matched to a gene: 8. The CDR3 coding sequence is TGTGCCAGCAGCCAACAACCGGGACAGGCCACCTACGAGCAGTACTTC. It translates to CASSQQPGQATYEQYF.

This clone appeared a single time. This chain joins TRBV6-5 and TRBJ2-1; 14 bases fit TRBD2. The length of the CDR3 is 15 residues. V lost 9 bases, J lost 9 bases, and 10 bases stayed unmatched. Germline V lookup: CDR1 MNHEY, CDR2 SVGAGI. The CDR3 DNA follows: TGTGCCAGTTCTAGACTAGCGGGAGGGCCCGGTGAGCAGTTCTTC. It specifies CASSRLAGGPGEQFF.

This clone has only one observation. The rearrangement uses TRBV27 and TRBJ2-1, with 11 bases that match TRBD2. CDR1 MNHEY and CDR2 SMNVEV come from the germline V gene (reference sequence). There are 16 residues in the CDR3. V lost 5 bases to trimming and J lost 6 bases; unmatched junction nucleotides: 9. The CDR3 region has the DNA TGTGCCAGCAGTCCGGGGACTAGCGGCACCCGCAATGAGCAGTTCTTC. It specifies CASSPGTSGTRNEQFF.

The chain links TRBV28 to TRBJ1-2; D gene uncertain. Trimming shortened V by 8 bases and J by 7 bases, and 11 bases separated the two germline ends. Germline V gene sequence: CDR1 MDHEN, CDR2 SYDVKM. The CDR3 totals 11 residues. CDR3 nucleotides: TGTGCCAGCGGCCCCAACAGTGGCTACACCTTC. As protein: CASGPNSGYTF.

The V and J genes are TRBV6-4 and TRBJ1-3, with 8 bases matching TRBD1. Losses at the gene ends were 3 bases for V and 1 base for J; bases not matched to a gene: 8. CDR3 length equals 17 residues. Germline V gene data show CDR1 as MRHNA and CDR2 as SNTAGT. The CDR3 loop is CASSETQGARSGNTIYF. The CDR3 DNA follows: TGTGCCAGCAGTGAAACTCAGGGGGCGAGATCTGGAAACACCATATATTTT.

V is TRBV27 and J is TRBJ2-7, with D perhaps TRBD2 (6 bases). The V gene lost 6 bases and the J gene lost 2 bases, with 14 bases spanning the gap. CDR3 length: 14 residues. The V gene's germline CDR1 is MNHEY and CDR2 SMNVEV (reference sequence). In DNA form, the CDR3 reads TGTGCCAGCAGCCTCCAGACGGGGGCCTACGAGCAGTACTTC. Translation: CASSLQTGAYEQYF.

The chain's CDR3 is CASSGLAGVYEQYF. The DNA of the CDR3 is TGTGCCAGCAGTGGGCTAGCGGGAGTATACGAGCAGTACTTC. The V and J genes are TRBV6-1 and TRBJ2-7; TRBD2 matches at 10 bases. The CDR3 length is 14 residues. Germline V lookup: CDR1 MNHNS, CDR2 SASEGT. V was clipped by 4 bases and J by 4 bases; unmatched bases: 4.

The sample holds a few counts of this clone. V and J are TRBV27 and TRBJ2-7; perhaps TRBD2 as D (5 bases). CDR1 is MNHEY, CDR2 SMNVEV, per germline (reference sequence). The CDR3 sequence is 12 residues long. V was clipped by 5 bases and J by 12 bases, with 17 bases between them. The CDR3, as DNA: TGTGCCAGCAGTGCCCGGGGTAGAGAAGTGTACTTC. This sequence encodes CASSARGREVYF.

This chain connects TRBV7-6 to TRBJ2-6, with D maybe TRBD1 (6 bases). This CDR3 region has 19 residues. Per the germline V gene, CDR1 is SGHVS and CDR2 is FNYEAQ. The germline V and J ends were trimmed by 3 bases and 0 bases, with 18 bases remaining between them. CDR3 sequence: CASSFSGDITRSGANVLTF. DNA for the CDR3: TGTGCCAGCAGCTTTAGTGGGGACATCACCCGCTCTGGGGCCAACGTCCTGACTTTC.

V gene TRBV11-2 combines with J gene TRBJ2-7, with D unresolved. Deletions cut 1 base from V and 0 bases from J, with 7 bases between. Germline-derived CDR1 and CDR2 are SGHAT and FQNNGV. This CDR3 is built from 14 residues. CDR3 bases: TGTGCCAGCAGCTTAGGCACTCACTCCTACGAGCAGTACTTC. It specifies CASSLGTHSYEQYF.

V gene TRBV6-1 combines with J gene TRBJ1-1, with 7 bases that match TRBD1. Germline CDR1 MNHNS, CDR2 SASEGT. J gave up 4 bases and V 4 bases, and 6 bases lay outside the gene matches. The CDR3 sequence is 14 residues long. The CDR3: CASSGLQGITEAFF. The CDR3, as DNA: TGTGCCAGCAGTGGTCTACAGGGGATCACTGAAGCTTTCTTT.

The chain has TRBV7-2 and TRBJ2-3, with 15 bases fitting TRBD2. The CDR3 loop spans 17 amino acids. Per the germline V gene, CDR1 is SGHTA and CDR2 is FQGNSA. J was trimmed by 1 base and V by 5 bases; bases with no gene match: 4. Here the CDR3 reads CASSPGLAGGRTDTQYF. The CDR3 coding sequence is TGTGCCAGCAGCCCGGGACTAGCGGGAGGACGCACAGATACGCAGTATTTT.

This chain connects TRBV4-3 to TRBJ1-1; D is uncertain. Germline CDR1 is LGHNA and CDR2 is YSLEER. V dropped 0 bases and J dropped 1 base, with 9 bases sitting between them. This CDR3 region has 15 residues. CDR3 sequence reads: CASSQDRARNTEAFF. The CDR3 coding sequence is TGCGCCAGCAGCCAAGATCGTGCGAGGAACACTGAAGCTTTCTTT.

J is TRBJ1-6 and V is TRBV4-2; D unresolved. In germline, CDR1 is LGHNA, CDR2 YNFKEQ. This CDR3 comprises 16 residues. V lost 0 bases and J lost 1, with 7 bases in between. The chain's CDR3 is CASSQDTGSYNSPLHF. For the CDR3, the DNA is TGTGCCAGCAGCCAAGATACGGGTTCCTATAATTCACCCCTCCACTTT.

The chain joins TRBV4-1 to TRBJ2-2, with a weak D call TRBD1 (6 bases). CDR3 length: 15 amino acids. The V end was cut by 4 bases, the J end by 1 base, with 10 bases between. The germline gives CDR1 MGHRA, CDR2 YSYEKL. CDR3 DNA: TGCGCCAGCAGCCGGTTCAGGGGGAACACCGGGGAGCTGTTTTTT. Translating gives CASSRFRGNTGELFF.

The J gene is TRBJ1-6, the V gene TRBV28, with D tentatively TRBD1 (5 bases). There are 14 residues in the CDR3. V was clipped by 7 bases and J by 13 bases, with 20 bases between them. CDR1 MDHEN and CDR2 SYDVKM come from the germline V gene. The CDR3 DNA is TGTGCCAGCACTTATTCGGAACCAGGGACTCCCCTCCACTTT. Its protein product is CASTYSEPGTPLHF.

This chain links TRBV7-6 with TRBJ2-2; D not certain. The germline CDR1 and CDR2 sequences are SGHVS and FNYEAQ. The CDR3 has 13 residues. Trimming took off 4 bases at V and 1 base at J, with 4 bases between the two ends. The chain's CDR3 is CASSSVNTGELFF. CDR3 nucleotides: TGTGCCAGCAGCTCTGTGAACACCGGGGAGCTGTTTTTT. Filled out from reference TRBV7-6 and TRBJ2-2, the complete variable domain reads GAGVSQSPRYKVTKRGQDVALRCDPISGHVSLYWYRQALGQGPEFLTYFNYEAQQDKSGLPNDRFSAERPEGSISTLTIQRTEQRDSAMYRCASSSVNTGELFFGEGSRLTVL.